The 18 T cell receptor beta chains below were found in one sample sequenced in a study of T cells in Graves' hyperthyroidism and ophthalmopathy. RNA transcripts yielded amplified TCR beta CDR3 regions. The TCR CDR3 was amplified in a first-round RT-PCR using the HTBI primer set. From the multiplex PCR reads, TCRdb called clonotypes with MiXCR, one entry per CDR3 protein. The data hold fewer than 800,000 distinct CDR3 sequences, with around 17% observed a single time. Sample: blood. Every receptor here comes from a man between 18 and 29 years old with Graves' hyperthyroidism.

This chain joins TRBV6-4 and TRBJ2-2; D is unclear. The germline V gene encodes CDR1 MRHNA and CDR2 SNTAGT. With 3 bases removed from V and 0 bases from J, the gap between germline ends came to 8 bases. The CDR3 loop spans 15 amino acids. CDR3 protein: CASSEDLANTGELFF. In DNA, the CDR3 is TGTGCCAGCAGTGAGGATTTAGCGAACACCGGGGAGCTGTTTTTT.

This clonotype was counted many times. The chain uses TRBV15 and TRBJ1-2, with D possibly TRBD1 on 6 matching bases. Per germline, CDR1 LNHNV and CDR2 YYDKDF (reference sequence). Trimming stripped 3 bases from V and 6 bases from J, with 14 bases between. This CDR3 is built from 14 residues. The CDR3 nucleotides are TGTGCCACCAGCAGGTCCCGGGGGGCGGATGGCTACACCTTC. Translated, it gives CATSRSRGADGYTF.

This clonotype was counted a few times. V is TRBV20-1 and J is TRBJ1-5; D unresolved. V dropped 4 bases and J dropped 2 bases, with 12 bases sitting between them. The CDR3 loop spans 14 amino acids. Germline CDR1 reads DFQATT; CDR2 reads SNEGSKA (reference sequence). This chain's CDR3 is CSATEVAGNQPQHF. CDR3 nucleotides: TGCAGTGCTACCGAGGTAGCGGGCAATCAGCCCCAGCATTTT.

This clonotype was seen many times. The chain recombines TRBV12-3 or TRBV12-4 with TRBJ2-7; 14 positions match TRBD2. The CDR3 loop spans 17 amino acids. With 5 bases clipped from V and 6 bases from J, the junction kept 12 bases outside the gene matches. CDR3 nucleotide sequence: TGTGCCAGCAGTAGAACCGGGACTAGCGGGAGCCTCCCCGAGCAGTACTTC. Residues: CASSRTGTSGSLPEQYF.

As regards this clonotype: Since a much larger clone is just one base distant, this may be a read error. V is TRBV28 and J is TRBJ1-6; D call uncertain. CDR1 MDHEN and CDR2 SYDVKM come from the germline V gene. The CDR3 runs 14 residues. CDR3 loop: CGSSFLLTNSPLHF. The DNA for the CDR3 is TGTGGCAGCAGTTTCTTGCTGACCAATTCACCCCTCCACTTT.

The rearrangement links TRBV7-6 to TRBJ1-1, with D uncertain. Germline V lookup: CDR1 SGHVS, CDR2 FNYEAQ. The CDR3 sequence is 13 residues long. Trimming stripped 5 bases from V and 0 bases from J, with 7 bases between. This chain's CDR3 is CASSVHLNTEAFF. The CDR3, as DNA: TGTGCCAGCAGCGTTCACTTGAACACTGAAGCTTTCTTT.

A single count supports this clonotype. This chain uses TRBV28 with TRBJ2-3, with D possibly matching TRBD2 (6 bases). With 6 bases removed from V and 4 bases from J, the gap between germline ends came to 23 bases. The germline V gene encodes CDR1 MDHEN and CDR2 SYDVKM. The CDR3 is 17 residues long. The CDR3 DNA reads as TGTGCCAGCAGATCACCGGGACTTTCAGTCCGTGCAGATACGCAGTATTTT. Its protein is CASRSPGLSVRADTQYF.

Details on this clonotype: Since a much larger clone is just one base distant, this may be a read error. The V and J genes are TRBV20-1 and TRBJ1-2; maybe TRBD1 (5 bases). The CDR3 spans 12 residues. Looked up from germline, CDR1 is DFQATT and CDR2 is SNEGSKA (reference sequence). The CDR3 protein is CSARGTGLGHTF. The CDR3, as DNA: TGCAGTGCTAGAGGAACGGGGCTTGGCCACACCTTC.

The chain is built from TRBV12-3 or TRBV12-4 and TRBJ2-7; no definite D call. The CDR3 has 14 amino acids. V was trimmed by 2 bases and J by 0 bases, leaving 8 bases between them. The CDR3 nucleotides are TGTGCCAGCAGTTTAAAACAGAACTCCTACGAGCAGTACTTC. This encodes CASSLKQNSYEQYF.

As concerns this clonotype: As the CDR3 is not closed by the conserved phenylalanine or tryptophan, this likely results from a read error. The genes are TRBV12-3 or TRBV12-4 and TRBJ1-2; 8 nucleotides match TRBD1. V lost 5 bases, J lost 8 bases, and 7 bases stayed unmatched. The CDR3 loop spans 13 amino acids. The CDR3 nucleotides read TGTGCCAGCAGTCCAGGGGGCGATAGGGGCTACACCCTC. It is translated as CASSPGGDRGYTL.

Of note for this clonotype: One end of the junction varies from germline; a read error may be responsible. The CDR3 loop reads CSARGARGNQPQHF. The CDR3 nucleotides are TGCAGTGCCAGAGGGGCCAGGGGGAATCAGCCCCAGCATTTT. The rearrangement uses TRBV20-1 and TRBJ1-5; 7 bases agree with TRBD1. This CDR3 is 14 amino acids long. The germline V gene has CDR1 DFQATT and CDR2 SNEGSKA (reference sequence).

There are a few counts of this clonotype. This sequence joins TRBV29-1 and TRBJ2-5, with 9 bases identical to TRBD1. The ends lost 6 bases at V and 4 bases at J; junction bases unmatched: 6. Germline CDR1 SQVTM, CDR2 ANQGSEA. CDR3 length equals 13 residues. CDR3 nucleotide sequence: TGCAGCGTCGCTAACAGGGGGCGAGAGACCCAGTACTTC. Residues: CSVANRGRETQYF. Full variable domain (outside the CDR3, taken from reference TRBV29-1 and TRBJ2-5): SAVISQKPSRDICQRGTSLTIQCQVDSQVTMMFWYRQQPGQSLTLIATANQGSEATYESGFVIDKFPISRPNLTFSTLTVSNMSPEDSSIYLCSVANRGRETQYFGPGTRLLVL.

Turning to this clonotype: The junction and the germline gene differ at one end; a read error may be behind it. CDR3 nucleotides: TGCGCCAGCAGCCAAGGGTGGTCCGGCGACGAACAGTACTTC. This gives the protein CASSQGWSGDEQYF. This chain uses TRBV4-1 with TRBJ2-7, with D hard to call. Germline CDR1 MGHRA, CDR2 YSYEKL. The CDR3 is 14 residues long.

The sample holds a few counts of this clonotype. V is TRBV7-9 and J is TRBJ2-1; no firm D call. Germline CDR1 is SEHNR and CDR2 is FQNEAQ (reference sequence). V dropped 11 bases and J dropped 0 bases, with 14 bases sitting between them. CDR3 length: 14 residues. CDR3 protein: CALLAEPSYNEQFF. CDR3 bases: TGTGCCCTCTTGGCCGAGCCCTCCTACAATGAGCAGTTCTTC.

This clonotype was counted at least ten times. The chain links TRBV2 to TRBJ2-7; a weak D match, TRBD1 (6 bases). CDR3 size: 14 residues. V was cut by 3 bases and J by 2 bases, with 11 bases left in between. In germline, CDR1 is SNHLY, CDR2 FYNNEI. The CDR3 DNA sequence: TGTGCCAGCAGTGAGGAGTGGACAGCCTACGAGCAGTACTTC. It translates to CASSEEWTAYEQYF.

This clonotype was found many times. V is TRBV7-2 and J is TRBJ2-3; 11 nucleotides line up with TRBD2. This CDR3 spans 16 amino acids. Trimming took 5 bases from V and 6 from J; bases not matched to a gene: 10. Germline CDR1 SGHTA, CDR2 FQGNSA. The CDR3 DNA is TGTGCCAGCAGCACTTCGACTAGCGGGACAGTCGATACGCAGTATTTT. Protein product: CASSTSTSGTVDTQYF. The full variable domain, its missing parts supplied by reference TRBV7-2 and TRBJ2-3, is GAGVSQSPSNKVTEKGKDVELRCDPISGHTALYWYRQSLGQGLEFLIYFQGNSAPDKSGLPSDRFSAERTGGSVSTLTIQRTQQEDSAVYLCASSTSTSGTVDTQYFGPGTRLTVL.

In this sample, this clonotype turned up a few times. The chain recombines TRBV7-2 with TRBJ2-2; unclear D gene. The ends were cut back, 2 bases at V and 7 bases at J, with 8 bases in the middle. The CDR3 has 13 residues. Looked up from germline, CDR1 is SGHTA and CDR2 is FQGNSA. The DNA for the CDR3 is TGTGCCAGCAGCTTATGGGAAATCGGGGAGCTGTTTTTT. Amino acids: CASSLWEIGELFF.

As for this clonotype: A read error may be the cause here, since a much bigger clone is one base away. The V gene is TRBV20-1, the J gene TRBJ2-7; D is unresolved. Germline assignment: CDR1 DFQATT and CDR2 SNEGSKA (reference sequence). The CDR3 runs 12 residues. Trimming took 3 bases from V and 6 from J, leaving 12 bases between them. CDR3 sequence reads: CSASTSPGEQYF. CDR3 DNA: TGCAGTGCTAGCACGTCCCCCGGCGAGCAGTACTTC.